This TCR beta chain was captured in a study of OX40 agonist ivuxolimab in advanced cancers. This CDR3 region has 13 residues. Deletions cut 3 bases from V and 5 bases from J, with 10 bases between. From germline, CDR1 is KGHSH and CDR2 LQKENI. Peripheral blood came from all dose cohorts at three timepoints. TCRdb's table, derived via immunoSEQ multiplex PCR, lists solely in-frame clones and lacks some. The sample has roughly 67,000 clones; roughly 88% are singletons. In its sample, this clone was seen a few times. This chain links TRBV18 with TRBJ1-1, with TRBD1 as a possible D gene (5 bases). The material was CD4+ or CD8+ T cells sorted from blood, obtained in a trial of the OX40 agonist ivuxolimab. The TCR sequence derives from an adult with an advanced solid tumor such as melanoma, head and neck, liver or kidney cancer. As DNA, the CDR3 is TGTGCCAGCTCACCGGGGGTTCGGACTGAAGCTTTCTTT. It yields the protein CASSPGVRTEAFF.